Given below is one T cell receptor (beta chain) in context. The antigen is undetermined. The data were obtained in a study of T cell responses to AZD1222 COVID-19 vaccine. The CDR3 covers 14 residues. The V gene lost 3 bases and the J gene lost 7 bases, with 14 bases spanning the gap. Germline V gene lookup returns CDR1 SGHRS and CDR2 YFSETQ. This table comes from immunoSEQ multiplex PCR, and its TCRdb copy is limited to in-frame clones, with some not included. Of 120,000 or so clones in the sample, roughly 90% were seen once. Study observations and caveats: CD4 TCRs linked to vaccination spanned spike, dominating at 160-218 and 743-854. Repertoires were sampled only after the peak T cell response. Spike-specific TCRs gained breadth and depth after people received two AZD1222 doses. Donors skewed white British and female; clonal diversity was possibly underestimated.

The starting material was peripheral blood, obtained on day 0 of AZD1222 vaccination. This clonotype originated in an adult in good health. This chain connects TRBV5-1 to TRBJ2-4, with D perhaps matching TRBD2 (6 bases). In DNA form, the CDR3 reads TGCGCCAGCAGCTGGGAATCCGGAGGGAACATTCAGTACTTC. This encodes CASSWESGGNIQYF. The variable domain in full, with the rest retrieved from reference TRBV5-1 and TRBJ2-4, is KAGVTQTPRYLIKTRGQQVTLSCSPISGHRSVSWYQQTPGQGLQFLFEYFSETQRNKGNFPGRFSGRQFSNSRSEMNVSTLELGDSALYLCASSWESGGNIQYFGAGTRLSVL.